The 26 T cell receptor beta chains listed next were all sequenced from one sample in a study of T cell responses to AZD1222 COVID-19 vaccine. Sequenced by immunoSEQ multiplex PCR; TCRdb stores in-frame clones only, minus some. The data show 180,000 or so clones, about nine tenths seen once. This sample comprised peripheral blood, obtained 28 days after the second AZD1222 dose. These receptors were taken from an adult who received the AZD1222 COVID-19 vaccine.

The chain recombines TRBV20-1 with TRBJ1-4; D is unclear. CDR3 length: 11 residues. Deletions cut 8 bases from V and 8 bases from J, with 12 bases between. Germline values: CDR1 DFQATT, CDR2 SNEGSKA (reference sequence). The CDR3 protein is CSLWIGEKLFF. CDR3 DNA: TGCAGTCTTTGGATCGGGGAAAAACTGTTTTTT.

The gene calls are TRBV2 and TRBJ2-3; D not certain. CDR3 length: 13 residues. V was shortened by 7 bases and J by 0 bases, with 8 bases between the two germline ends. Germline V lookup: CDR1 SNHLY, CDR2 FYNNEI. The CDR3 DNA is TGTGCCAGCATTATAAGAAGCACAGATACGCAGTATTTT. Residues: CASIIRSTDTQYF.

This rearrangement joins TRBV6-1 to TRBJ2-3; 10 positions match TRBD1. This CDR3 comprises 14 residues. The V segment lost 3 bases and the J segment 6 bases; nucleotides outside the gene matches: 3. Germline lookup yields CDR1 MNHNS and CDR2 SASEGT. In DNA form, the CDR3 reads TGTGCCAGCAGTGACCGGGACAGGGGTGATACGCAGTATTTT. Its protein product is CASSDRDRGDTQYF.

The CDR3: CASSEQGFEQYF. In DNA form, the CDR3 reads TGTGCCAGCAGTGAGCAGGGTTTCGAGCAGTACTTC. This sequence joins TRBV6-1 and TRBJ2-7; D may be TRBD1 (5 bases). CDR3 size: 12 residues. V was pared by 3 bases and J by 6 bases, with 9 bases between. Germline loops: CDR1 MNHNS, CDR2 SASEGT.

The CDR3 DNA reads as TGTGCCAGCAGCTTACGCCATGAGCAGTTCTTC. This encodes CASSLRHEQFF. V and J are TRBV7-2 and TRBJ2-1; D unclear. CDR3 size: 11 residues. Germline V CDR1 and CDR2: SGHTA, FQGNSA. Trimming took 2 bases from V and 8 from J, leaving 4 bases between them.

This sequence joins TRBV24-1 and TRBJ2-5; 10 nucleotides agree with TRBD2. The CDR3 has 16 amino acids. Germline trimming cut 1 base from V and 5 bases from J; bases unmatched to any gene: 6. Germline lookup yields CDR1 KGHDR and CDR2 SFDVKD. Here the CDR3 reads CATSDFTSGKRETQYF. For the CDR3, the DNA is TGTGCCACCAGTGATTTTACTAGCGGGAAGAGGGAGACCCAGTACTTC.

The V gene is TRBV19, the J gene TRBJ2-3; TRBD2 is a possible D gene (5 bases). V was clipped by 3 bases and J by 5 bases, with 12 bases between them. Germline lookup yields CDR1 LNHDA and CDR2 SQIVND (reference sequence). The CDR3 contains 14 residues. In DNA, the CDR3 is TGTGCCAGTAGTATCGTAGGGAGAGGAGATACGCAGTATTTT. Its translation is CASSIVGRGDTQYF.

V gene TRBV7-2 combines with J gene TRBJ1-2, with D hard to call. V lost 1 base to trimming and J lost 5 bases, with 5 bases between them. The length of the CDR3 is 12 residues. Germline assignment: CDR1 SGHTA and CDR2 FQGNSA. The CDR3 DNA is TGTGCCAGCAGCTTAGACGGATATGGCTACACCTTC. As protein: CASSLDGYGYTF.

The chain has TRBV6-6 and TRBJ1-3; TRBD1 agrees at 9 bases. CDR3 length equals 16 residues. Germline V lookup: CDR1 MNHNY, CDR2 SVGAGI (reference sequence). The V gene end was trimmed by 2 bases and the J gene end by 4 bases; junction bases not matched to a gene: 6. This chain's CDR3 is CASSYRTGDPGNTIYF. For the CDR3, the DNA is TGTGCCAGCAGTTACAGGACAGGGGATCCCGGAAACACCATATATTTT.

The chain carries TRBV3-1 (or the pseudogene TRBV3-2) and TRBJ1-2; possible D gene TRBD1, 5 bases. The CDR3 spans 15 residues. Germline assignment: CDR1 LGHDT and CDR2 YNNKEL (reference sequence). Deletions cut 4 bases from V and 3 bases from J, with 15 bases between. This chain's CDR3 is CASSPYGGGDYGYTF. The CDR3 bases are TGTGCCAGCAGCCCCTATGGCGGGGGGGACTATGGCTACACCTTC.

Notes on this clone: This could be a read error, since a much larger clone is one nucleotide away. The same CDR3 also results from other DNA sequences found in this sample. The chain employs TRBV5-1 and TRBJ2-7, with unresolved D. The CDR3 consists of 16 residues. From germline, CDR1 is SGHRS and CDR2 YFSETQ. Between the trimmed V and J ends, which lost 8 bases and 0 bases, there was a span of 21 bases. The CDR3 DNA reads as TGCGCCAGTACCCCAAGCGCTTCGGGCTCCTCCTACGAGCAGTACTTC. Translated, it gives CASTPSASGSSYEQYF.

This clone was picked up one time. The chain joins TRBV6-5 to TRBJ2-5; TRBD2 aligns across 13 bases. The V gene's germline CDR1 is MNHEY and CDR2 SVGAGI. This CDR3 is 14 amino acids long. J lost 5 bases, V lost 7 bases, and 4 bases had no gene match. The CDR3 nucleotides read TGTGCCAGCACACTAGCGGGGGGGGTCGAGACCCAGTACTTC. Its translation is CASTLAGGVETQYF.

The chain links TRBV18 to TRBJ2-7; the D gene is possibly TRBD2 (6 bases). V was pared by 3 bases and J by 3 bases, with 9 bases between. Germline CDR1 and CDR2: KGHSH and LQKENI. This CDR3 has 13 amino acids. The CDR3 nucleotides are TGTGCCAGCTCACCCCGGGACTTCTACGAGCAGTACTTC. Translated, it gives CASSPRDFYEQYF.

The chain recombines TRBV6-1 with TRBJ1-1, with D possibly matching TRBD1 (6 bases). Germline V gene lookup returns CDR1 MNHNS and CDR2 SASEGT. Between the trimmed V and J ends, which lost 2 bases and 3 bases, there was a span of 22 bases. The CDR3 spans 18 residues. The CDR3 DNA sequence: TGTGCCAGCAGTGAAAAATTTTTATTAGGGGGGCGGCACACTGAAGCTTTCTTT. Translation: CASSEKFLLGGRHTEAFF.

V and J are TRBV7-2 and TRBJ1-2; no firm D call. The CDR3 is made up of 13 amino acids. V was trimmed by 1 base and J by 4 bases, leaving 7 bases between them. Germline V gene sequence: CDR1 SGHTA, CDR2 FQGNSA. This chain's CDR3 is CASSLEGTYGYTF. CDR3 nucleotides: TGTGCCAGCAGCTTAGAGGGTACCTATGGCTACACCTTC.

This clone appeared once. This sequence joins TRBV18 and TRBJ2-3; 10 bases align to TRBD2. From germline, CDR1 is KGHSH and CDR2 LQKENI. CDR3 size: 15 residues. J was trimmed by 4 bases and V by 3 bases; bases with no gene match: 4. CDR3 protein: CASSPLAGVSDTQYF. For the CDR3, the DNA is TGTGCCAGCTCACCGCTAGCGGGAGTTTCAGATACGCAGTATTTT.

This rearrangement joins TRBV13 to TRBJ1-1, with D perhaps matching TRBD1 (5 bases). The CDR3 is made up of 12 amino acids. Trimming took off 1 base at V and 8 bases at J, with 8 bases between the two ends. Germline CDR1 reads PRHDT; CDR2 reads FYEKMQ (reference sequence). CDR3 sequence (DNA): TGTGCCAGCAGCTTAGTTCGGGGGGAAGCTTTCTTT. Protein product: CASSLVRGEAFF.

The chain employs TRBV5-5 and TRBJ2-7; 12 bases line up with TRBD2. The V gene end was trimmed by 1 base and the J gene end by 5 bases; junction bases not matched to a gene: 4. In germline, CDR1 is SGHKS, CDR2 YYEKEE (reference sequence). The CDR3 extends over 15 amino acids. The CDR3 DNA sequence: TGTGCCAGCAGCTTGTCTAGCGGGAGGGCGGACGAGCAGTACTTC. Residues: CASSLSSGRADEQYF.

In DNA form, the CDR3 reads TGTGCCAGTAGTATAGCGCTGAACACTGAAGCTTTCTTT. It specifies CASSIALNTEAFF. This chain joins TRBV19 and TRBJ1-1, with D unclear. The CDR3 sequence is 13 residues long. The V and J ends lost 1 base and 0 bases respectively, with 3 bases between them. Germline V CDR1 and CDR2: LNHDA, SQIVND (reference sequence).

The chain employs TRBV18 and TRBJ2-7, with TRBD2 matching over 15 bases. J lost 5 bases, V lost 5 bases, and 4 bases had no gene match. Germline V gene lookup returns CDR1 KGHSH and CDR2 LQKENI. This CDR3 has 15 amino acids. CDR3 nucleotides: TGTGCCAGCTCAGCGGGACTAGCGGGAGGAAACGAGCAGTACTTC. Translated: CASSAGLAGGNEQYF.

V and J are TRBV2 and TRBJ1-5; D possibly corresponds to TRBD1 (5 bases). The CDR3 loop spans 15 amino acids. Deletions cut 2 bases from V and 6 bases from J, with 14 bases between. Germline V gives CDR1 SNHLY, CDR2 FYNNEI. The CDR3 spells CASSEFSGGAQPQHF. The CDR3 DNA reads as TGTGCCAGCAGTGAATTTTCCGGCGGGGCTCAGCCCCAGCATTTT.

J is TRBJ2-3 and V is TRBV14; 9 bases line up with TRBD2. The CDR3 is made up of 18 amino acids. Germline CDR1 reads SGHDN; CDR2 reads FVKESK. V trimming: 0 bases; J trimming: 0 bases; junction bases outside the gene matches: 7. The CDR3 is CASSQELSGRASTDTQYF. CDR3 DNA: TGTGCCAGCAGCCAAGAGCTTAGCGGGAGAGCTAGCACAGATACGCAGTATTTT.

This sequence joins TRBV7-6 and TRBJ1-5, with a tentative D call TRBD1 (5 bases). The CDR3 has 15 residues. V gave up 5 bases and J gave up 2 bases, with 13 bases separating them. CDR1 and CDR2 (germline): SGHVS, FNYEAQ. The CDR3 coding sequence is TGTGCCAGCAGCCGAAACGGGGGGGGCAATCAGCCCCAGCATTTT. It is translated as CASSRNGGGNQPQHF. The whole variable domain, remainder taken from reference TRBV7-6 and TRBJ1-5, is GAGVSQSPRYKVTKRGQDVALRCDPISGHVSLYWYRQALGQGPEFLTYFNYEAQQDKSGLPNDRFSAERPEGSISTLTIQRTEQRDSAMYRCASSRNGGGNQPQHFGDGTRLSIL.

The V gene is TRBV11-2, the J gene TRBJ1-1, with D uncertain. The CDR3 loop spans 14 amino acids. The germline gives CDR1 SGHAT, CDR2 FQNNGV. Trimming pared 2 bases from V and 3 bases from J, leaving 10 bases between. The DNA of the CDR3 is TGTGCCAGCAGCTTACTGATTGTCGACACTGAAGCTTTCTTT. Its translation: CASSLLIVDTEAFF.

The chain joins TRBV27 to TRBJ1-2; possibly TRBD1 for D (5 bases). Per germline, CDR1 MNHEY and CDR2 SMNVEV (reference sequence). V lost 3 bases, J lost 0 bases, and 11 bases lay in between. This CDR3 contains 15 residues. Here the CDR3 reads CASSFGGGANYGYTF. The CDR3 DNA follows: TGTGCCAGCAGTTTCGGGGGTGGAGCTAACTATGGCTACACCTTC.

V usage is TRBV7-9 and J usage is TRBJ1-2; TRBD1 matches 9 bases. Trimming at V came to 5 bases and at J to 4 bases, leaving 11 bases not matched to a gene. The germline CDR1 and CDR2 sequences are SEHNR and FQNEAQ (reference sequence). The CDR3 consists of 16 residues. CDR3 coding DNA: TGTGCCAGCAGCAATAGCGGGACAGGGCAGGGCTATGGCTACACCTTC. Its translation is CASSNSGTGQGYGYTF.